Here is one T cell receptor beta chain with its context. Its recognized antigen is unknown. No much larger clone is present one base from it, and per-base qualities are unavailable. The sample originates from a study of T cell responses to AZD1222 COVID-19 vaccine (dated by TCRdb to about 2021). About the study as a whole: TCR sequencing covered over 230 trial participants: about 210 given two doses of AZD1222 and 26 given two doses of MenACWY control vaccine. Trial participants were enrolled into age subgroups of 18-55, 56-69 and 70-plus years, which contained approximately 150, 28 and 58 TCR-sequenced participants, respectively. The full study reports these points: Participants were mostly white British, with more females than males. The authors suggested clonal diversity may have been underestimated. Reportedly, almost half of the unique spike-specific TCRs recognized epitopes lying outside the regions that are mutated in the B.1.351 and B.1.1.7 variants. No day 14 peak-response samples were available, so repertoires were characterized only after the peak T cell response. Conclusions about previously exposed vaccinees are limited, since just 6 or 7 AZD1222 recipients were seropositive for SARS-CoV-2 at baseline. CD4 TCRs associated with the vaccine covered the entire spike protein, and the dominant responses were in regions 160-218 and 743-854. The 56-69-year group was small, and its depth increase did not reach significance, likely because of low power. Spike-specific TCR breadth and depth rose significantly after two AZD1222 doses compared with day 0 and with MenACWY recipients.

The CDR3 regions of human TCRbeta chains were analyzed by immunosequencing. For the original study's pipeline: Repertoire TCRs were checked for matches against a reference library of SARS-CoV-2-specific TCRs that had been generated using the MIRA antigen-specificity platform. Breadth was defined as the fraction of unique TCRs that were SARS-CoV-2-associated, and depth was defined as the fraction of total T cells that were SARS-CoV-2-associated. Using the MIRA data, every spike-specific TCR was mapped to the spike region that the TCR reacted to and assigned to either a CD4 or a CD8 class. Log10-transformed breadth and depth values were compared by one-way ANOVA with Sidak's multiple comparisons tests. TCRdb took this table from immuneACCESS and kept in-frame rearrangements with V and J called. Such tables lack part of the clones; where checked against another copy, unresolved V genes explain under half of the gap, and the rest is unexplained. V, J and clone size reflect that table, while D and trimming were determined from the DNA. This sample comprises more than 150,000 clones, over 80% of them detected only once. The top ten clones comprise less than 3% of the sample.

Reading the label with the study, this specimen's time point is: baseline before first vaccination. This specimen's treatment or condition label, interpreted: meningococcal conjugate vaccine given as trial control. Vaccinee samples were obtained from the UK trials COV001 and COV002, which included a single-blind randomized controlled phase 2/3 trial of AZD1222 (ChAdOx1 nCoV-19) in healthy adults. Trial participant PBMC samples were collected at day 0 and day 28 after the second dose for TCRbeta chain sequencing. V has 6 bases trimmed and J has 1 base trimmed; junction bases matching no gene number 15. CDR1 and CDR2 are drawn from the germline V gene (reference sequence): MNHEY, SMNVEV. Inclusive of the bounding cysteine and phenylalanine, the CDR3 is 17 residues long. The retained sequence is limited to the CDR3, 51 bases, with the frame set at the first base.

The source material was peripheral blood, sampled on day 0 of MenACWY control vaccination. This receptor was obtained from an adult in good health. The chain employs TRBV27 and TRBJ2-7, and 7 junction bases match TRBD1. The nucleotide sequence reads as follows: TGTGCCAGCAGCCAGGGGGTTGGCCGGGACGGATCCTACGAGCAGTACTTC. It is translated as CASSQGVGRDGSYEQYF.